These 29 T cell receptor beta chains were sequenced from one sample in a study of identical twins. Each CDR3 protein is one row after TCRdb ran MiXCR on the 5' RACE reads. The sample yields 450,000 or so distinct CDR3 sequences, around 24% seen once. The same data also contributed to another study, on T cells expressing NK-cell markers.

Sequenced sample: CD4+ T cells sorted from blood. These receptors came from a woman younger than 35 in good health.

This clonotype occurred a few times. The genes are TRBV5-4 and TRBJ2-1; maybe TRBD1 (5 bases). V was clipped by 3 bases and J by 8 bases, with 15 bases between them. Germline V CDR1 and CDR2: SGHNT, YYREEE (reference sequence). There are 14 residues in the CDR3. In DNA, the CDR3 is TGTGCCAGCAGCTGGGATCCAGCGACAGATGAGCAGTTCTTC. Translation: CASSWDPATDEQFF.

This clonotype has just a few counts. The chain joins TRBV6-1 to TRBJ1-5; 12 bases are shared with TRBD1. This CDR3 is 17 amino acids long. The J segment lost 0 bases and the V segment lost 7 bases, leaving 7 bases of the junction unmatched. CDR1 and CDR2 (germline): MNHNS, SASEGT. CDR3: CASTGTGGVYSNQPQHF. CDR3 nucleotide sequence: TGTGCCAGCACCGGGACAGGGGGCGTATATAGCAATCAGCCCCAGCATTTT.

The rearrangement uses TRBV12-3 or TRBV12-4 and TRBJ2-3; perhaps TRBD1 as D (5 bases). The CDR3 spans 15 residues. Deletions cut 6 bases from V and 5 bases from J, with 18 bases between. In DNA form, the CDR3 reads TGTGCCAGCAGCGATGGGGCAGTCCCCTTAGATACGCAGTATTTT. This codes for CASSDGAVPLDTQYF.

The chain recombines TRBV20-1 with TRBJ2-5; D gene unclear. V was trimmed by 0 bases and J by 2 bases, leaving 7 bases between them. This CDR3 has 13 amino acids. The germline CDR1 and CDR2 sequences are DFQATT and SNEGSKA (reference sequence). CDR3 DNA: TGCAGTGCTAGAGATCTGGTGCAAGAGACCCAGTACTTC. This gives the protein CSARDLVQETQYF.

The gene calls are TRBV7-9 and TRBJ2-1, with D maybe TRBD2 (5 bases). This CDR3 comprises 15 residues. The V gene lost 1 base and the J gene lost 8 bases, with 15 bases spanning the gap. Germline V gene data show CDR1 as SEHNR and CDR2 as FQNEAQ (reference sequence). As DNA, the CDR3 is TGTGCCAGCAGCTTAGAAGGGTTCTCCGGGGATGAGCAGTTCTTC. Its protein product is CASSLEGFSGDEQFF.

The rearrangement links TRBV7-2 to TRBJ2-1; TRBD2 matches at 9 bases. Germline CDR1 reads SGHTA; CDR2 reads FQGNSA. CDR3 length equals 15 residues. V lost 6 bases, J lost 6 bases, and 9 bases stayed unmatched. Here the CDR3 DNA reads TGTGCCAGCAGTTCCCGGGGTAGCGGGAGCAATGAGCAGTTCTTC. It encodes CASSSRGSGSNEQFF.

This clonotype was detected only a few times. The genes are TRBV2 and TRBJ2-1; a weak D match, TRBD2 (6 bases). There are 14 residues in the CDR3. CDR1 is SNHLY, CDR2 FYNNEI, per germline. The V end lost 3 bases, the J end lost 9 bases, and 15 bases lay between the germline ends. CDR3 amino acids: CASSEKRARSEQFF. CDR3 in DNA: TGTGCCAGCAGTGAGAAGCGGGCTAGAAGTGAGCAGTTCTTC.

This clonotype was picked up a small number of times. The rearrangement links TRBV6-2 or TRBV6-3 to TRBJ2-3, with 12 positions matching TRBD2. V lost 6 bases, J lost 3 bases, and 7 bases stayed unmatched. CDR1 and CDR2 (germline): MNHEY, SVGEGT. The CDR3 is 16 residues long. The CDR3 sequence is CASRTLAGGETDTQYF. The CDR3 nucleotides read TGTGCCAGCAGGACACTAGCGGGGGGTGAAACAGATACGCAGTATTTT.

The gene calls are TRBV12-3 or TRBV12-4 and TRBJ2-2; D call uncertain. V lost 7 bases to trimming and J lost 6 bases, with 12 bases between them. The CDR3 spans 13 residues. CDR3 in amino acids: CASTSGTAGELFF. CDR3 coding DNA: TGTGCCAGCACCTCCGGCACGGCCGGGGAGCTGTTTTTT.

This rearrangement joins TRBV29-1 to TRBJ2-2; no clear D gene. The CDR3 is 13 residues long. Germline V gives CDR1 SQVTM, CDR2 ANQGSEA. Trimming stripped 5 bases from V and 1 base from J, with 8 bases between. CDR3 sequence: CSVSIQNTGELFF. CDR3 coding DNA: TGCAGCGTTAGTATCCAGAACACCGGGGAGCTGTTTTTT.

The chain joins TRBV9 to TRBJ1-1; 7 positions match TRBD1. Germline V gene lookup returns CDR1 SGDLS and CDR2 YYNGEE. J lost 1 base, V lost 2 bases, and 5 bases had no gene match. CDR3 length: 15 amino acids. The CDR3 region is CASSVQTGTNTEAFF. The DNA of the CDR3 is TGTGCCAGCAGCGTCCAGACAGGGACGAACACTGAAGCTTTCTTT.

This clonotype was recorded a few times. The chain is built from TRBV6-5 and TRBJ1-1; no clear D. The germline CDR1 and CDR2 sequences are MNHEY and SVGAGI. The CDR3 totals 15 residues. The V gene lost 0 bases and the J gene lost 5 bases, with 13 bases spanning the gap. Here the CDR3 DNA reads TGTGCCAGCAGTTACTCGAGGGCGGTTAAGACTGAAGCTTTCTTT. Translation gives CASSYSRAVKTEAFF.

This clonotype came up a few times. This chain links TRBV2 with TRBJ2-5; the D call may be TRBD1 or TRBD2 (5 bases each). Germline V lookup: CDR1 SNHLY, CDR2 FYNNEI. Trimming removed 8 bases at V and 9 bases at J, with 16 bases between. The CDR3 runs to 12 residues. The CDR3 DNA follows: TGTGCCAGCCATCTAGACGGGGACGCCCAGTACTTC. Its protein product is CASHLDGDAQYF.

The rearrangement joins TRBV7-2 to TRBJ2-3; 9 bases match TRBD2. After removal of 4 bases from V and 10 bases from J, the junction contained 6 bases not matched to a gene. CDR1 and CDR2 from the germline V gene are SGHTA and FQGNSA. The CDR3 has 13 amino acids. The CDR3 is CASSYPGGGAQYF. CDR3 coding DNA: TGTGCCAGCAGCTACCCAGGCGGGGGGGCGCAGTATTTT.

The chain joins TRBV20-1 to TRBJ2-4; D not certain. The length of the CDR3 is 14 residues. CDR1 DFQATT and CDR2 SNEGSKA come from the germline V gene (reference sequence). The V and J ends lost 3 bases and 5 bases respectively, with 14 bases between them. CDR3: CSARGPRDQNIQYF. CDR3 bases: TGCAGTGCTAGGGGCCCTAGGGATCAAAACATTCAGTACTTC.

This clonotype was detected many times. The gene calls are TRBV10-3 and TRBJ2-3; D is uncertain. V was trimmed by 3 bases and J by 1 base, leaving 2 bases between them. CDR1 and CDR2 from the germline V gene are ENHRY and SYGVKD. The CDR3 is 12 amino acids. As DNA, the CDR3 is TGTGCCATCAGTGATGGCACAGATACGCAGTATTTT. It encodes CAISDGTDTQYF.

This chain uses TRBV7-9 with TRBJ2-7; TRBD1 is a possible D gene (5 bases). Germline V gene sequence: CDR1 SEHNR, CDR2 FQNEAQ (reference sequence). CDR3 size: 13 residues. V lost 4 bases to trimming and J lost 2 bases, with 9 bases between them. CDR3 DNA: TGTGCCAGCAGCTCGGACAAGACCTACGAGCAGTACTTC. Amino acid sequence: CASSSDKTYEQYF.

The gene calls are TRBV7-2 and TRBJ2-2; D remains ambiguous. Germline V gene lookup returns CDR1 SGHTA and CDR2 FQGNSA. The V end lost 2 bases, the J end lost 4 bases, and 8 bases lay between the germline ends. The CDR3 loop spans 14 amino acids. CDR3 protein: CASSLSHLTGELFF. CDR3 DNA sequence: TGTGCCAGCAGCTTATCGCACCTCACCGGGGAGCTGTTTTTT.

The rearrangement uses TRBV19 and TRBJ2-3, with TRBD2 matching over 10 bases. Germline CDR1 is LNHDA and CDR2 is SQIVND (reference sequence). This CDR3 is 14 amino acids long. V trimming: 4 bases; J trimming: 11 bases; junction bases outside the gene matches: 9. The CDR3 bases are TGTGCCAGTAGTACCGGGACTAGCGAGGGCGAGCAGTATTTT. Its protein product is CASSTGTSEGEQYF.

The V call is TRBV5-1, the J call TRBJ2-3; no clear D. Trimming took 5 bases from V and 4 from J, leaving 11 bases between them. In germline, CDR1 is SGHRS, CDR2 YFSETQ. The CDR3 has 13 residues. The CDR3 DNA reads TGCGCCAGCAGTTCAGCTGGCCCAGATACGCAGTATTTT. Translation: CASSSAGPDTQYF. The full variable domain, its missing parts supplied by reference TRBV5-1 and TRBJ2-3, is KAGVTQTPRYLIKTRGQQVTLSCSPISGHRSVSWYQQTPGQGLQFLFEYFSETQRNKGNFPGRFSGRQFSNSRSEMNVSTLELGDSALYLCASSSAGPDTQYFGPGTRLTVL.

The chain couples TRBV20-1 to TRBJ1-6; D is undetermined. CDR3 length equals 14 residues. Germline V CDR1 and CDR2: DFQATT, SNEGSKA (reference sequence). Trimming took 1 base from V and 10 from J, leaving 14 bases between them. In DNA, the CDR3 is TGCAGTGCTAGAGTGAAGCGGCCTGACTCACCCCTCCACTTT. It yields the protein CSARVKRPDSPLHF.

This clonotype has just a few counts. The V call is TRBV29-1, the J call TRBJ2-3, with D unresolved. The CDR3 is made up of 11 amino acids. CDR1 and CDR2 (germline): SQVTM, ANQGSEA. Trimming stripped 4 bases from V and 7 bases from J, with 9 bases between. The CDR3 DNA reads TGCAGCGTTGGGCAGGTTAATACGCAGTATTTT. Amino acid sequence: CSVGQVNTQYF.

This clonotype was seen more than once but under ten times. The genes are TRBV7-9 and TRBJ1-5; D ambiguous. The CDR3 consists of 14 residues. Trimming left V 2 bases short and J 7 bases short, with 12 bases between. CDR1 and CDR2 from the germline V gene are SEHNR and FQNEAQ (reference sequence). CDR3 loop: CASSLLGGGQPQHF. The CDR3 coding sequence is TGTGCCAGCAGCTTATTAGGCGGCGGACAGCCCCAGCATTTT. Drawing the rest from reference TRBV7-9 and TRBJ1-5, the complete variable domain is DTGVSQNPRHKITKRGQNVTFRCDPISEHNRLYWYRQTLGQGPEFLTYFQNEAQLEKSRLLSDRFSAERPKGSFSTLEIQRTEQGDSAMYLCASSLLGGGQPQHFGDGTRLSIL.

This clonotype has at least ten counts. The chain joins TRBV12-3 or TRBV12-4 to TRBJ2-5; no definite D call. The CDR3 length is 13 residues. Trimming took 7 bases from V and 2 from J, leaving 11 bases between them. DNA for the CDR3: TGTGCCAGCACTGCGTGGGCACAAGAGACCCAGTACTTC. It is translated as CASTAWAQETQYF.

In this sample, this clonotype turned up many times. The V gene is TRBV3-1, the J gene TRBJ1-6, with D maybe TRBD1 (5 bases). Germline assignment: CDR1 LGHDT and CDR2 YNNKEL (reference sequence). The CDR3 loop spans 15 amino acids. The V gene lost 2 bases and the J gene lost 7 bases, with 12 bases spanning the gap. The CDR3 sequence: CASSQLVGTNSPLHF. For the CDR3, the DNA is TGTGCCAGCAGCCAACTTGTGGGGACGAATTCACCCCTCCACTTT.

This chain connects TRBV10-3 to TRBJ2-1; tentatively, D is TRBD2 (5 bases). The germline V gene has CDR1 ENHRY and CDR2 SYGVKD. The V gene lost 10 bases and the J gene lost 5 bases, with 18 bases spanning the gap. This CDR3 is 14 amino acids long. The DNA for the CDR3 is TGTGCCACCCAGTCCCAAGGACTGAACAATGAGCAGTTCTTC. It codes for CATQSQGLNNEQFF.

The rearrangement links TRBV5-6 to TRBJ2-5; D is unresolved. Germline CDR1 is SGHDT and CDR2 is YYEEEE. The V gene lost 0 bases and the J gene lost 0 bases, with 6 bases spanning the gap. CDR3 length: 14 residues. CDR3 protein: CASSLAFNQETQYF. The CDR3 DNA reads TGTGCCAGCAGCTTGGCCTTTAACCAAGAGACCCAGTACTTC.

This clonotype appeared a few times. The V gene is TRBV15, the J gene TRBJ1-4, with TRBD1 as a possible D gene (5 bases). CDR1 and CDR2 (germline): LNHNV, YYDKDF (reference sequence). The V gene lost 6 bases and the J gene lost 3 bases, with 14 bases spanning the gap. The CDR3 is 15 residues long. Written as DNA, the CDR3 is TGTGCCACCAGTCCCGGCGGGGCGGCTAATGAAAAACTGTTTTTT. This encodes CATSPGGAANEKLFF.

This clonotype was detected only a few times. V usage is TRBV5-5 and J usage is TRBJ1-6; no clear D. The CDR3 length is 14 residues. Germline values: CDR1 SGHKS, CDR2 YYEKEE (reference sequence). Trimming removed 0 bases from V and 8 bases from J, with 9 bases in between. CDR3 amino acids: CASSLEDLDSPLHF. As DNA, the CDR3 is TGTGCCAGCAGCTTGGAGGACTTGGATTCACCCCTCCACTTT. Based on the CDR3 plus reference TRBV5-5 and TRBJ1-6, the full variable domain is DAGVTQSPTHLIKTRGQQVTLRCSPISGHKSVSWYQQVLGQGPQFIFQYYEKEERGRGNFPDRFSARQFPNYSSELNVNALLLGDSALYLCASSLEDLDSPLHFGNGTRLTVT.